The T cell receptor beta chain described here comes from a study of T cells in tuberculosis. Study results and caveats: Cases with active tuberculosis were adults, while controls were adolescents.

Using immunoSEQ multiplex PCR, the repertoire was profiled, and TCRdb retains in-frame clones only, with some absent. The repertoire includes tens of thousands of clones, 95% of them detected once, and roughly 3.5% sits in the top ten. This clone was seen only a few times. The antigen remains unidentified. This receptor was identified in a donor aged 10-29 years with latent tuberculosis or without tuberculosis infection. Material: PBMCs.

The CDR3 nucleotides are TGTGCCAGCAGCTCACAGGGGGCTCCTAACTATGGCTACACCTTC. Protein sequence: CASSSQGAPNYGYTF. The rearrangement joins TRBV6-5 to TRBJ1-2; 9 bases fit TRBD1. This CDR3 spans 15 amino acids. The germline CDR1 and CDR2 sequences are MNHEY and SVGAGI. The trim removed 6 bases at V and 0 bases at J, leaving 5 bases unmatched.